This record concerns one T cell receptor beta chain sequence. Generated by immunoSEQ multiplex PCR, the TCRdb table keeps only in-frame clones and is missing some. Of approximately 400,000 clones in the sample, approximately 95% were seen once. The sample is drawn from a study of shared T cell receptors in the human thymus. The receptor's source is a human donor. The sample consisted of thymocytes.

The CDR3 nucleotides are TGTGCCAGCACCTCCGCTCATACAGGGGAAGGCGAAAAACTGTTTTTT. Its translation: CASTSAHTGEGEKLFF. The gene calls are TRBV7-2 and TRBJ1-4; 7 nucleotides match TRBD1. V lost 7 bases, J lost 8 bases, and 16 bases stayed unmatched. The CDR3 runs to 16 residues. The V gene's germline CDR1 is SGHTA and CDR2 FQGNSA.